The next 26 T cell receptor beta chains were all read from a single sample in a study of breast tumors, draining lymph nodes, adjacent tissues. MiXCR was run by TCRdb on the multiplex PCR reads, yielding one entry per CDR3 protein. The data show approximately 90,000 distinct CDR3 sequences, approximately 31% seen once. Axillary draining lymph nodes of breast cancer patients supplied the node samples. Sequenced input: axillary lymph node tissue. These receptor sequences come from a female donor with breast cancer. Some clones in this sample may be carry-over from other donors' samples.

This clonotype was found a few times. The rearrangement links TRBV5-5 to TRBJ2-1, with TRBD1 as a possible D gene (6 bases). Germline V gene sequence: CDR1 SGHKS, CDR2 YYEKEE (reference sequence). Trimming shortened V by 2 bases and J by 6 bases, and 9 bases separated the two germline ends. The CDR3 covers 13 residues. The CDR3: CASSFDRINEQFF. CDR3 DNA sequence: TGTGCCAGCAGCTTCGACAGGATCAATGAGCAGTTCTTC.

This clonotype appeared many times. One end of the junction does not line up with germline, which may come from a read error. The CDR3 nucleotides read TGTGCCAGCAGTCACTCGGCTCGGAGGGTACAGGACTATGGCTACACCTTC. Its translation is CASSHSARRVQDYGYTF. This chain links TRBV6-2 or TRBV6-3 with TRBJ1-2; weak D call: TRBD1 (5 bases). This CDR3 contains 17 residues. CDR1 and CDR2 from the germline V gene are MNHEY and SVGEGT.

As concerns this clonotype: It is unclear where the CDR3 begins or ends on the DNA, so no DNA is shown, and the CDR3 is as TCRdb lists it. This chain uses TRBV9 with TRBJ1-5; TRBD1, the D gene given by the table, was not confirmed from the DNA. Germline V gives CDR1 SGDLS, CDR2 YYNGEE. The CDR3 is made up of 21 amino acids, end residues included. The chain's CDR3 is CASSVAGPRRRAALRAGHQHF.

Of note for this clonotype: Mismatch with germline at one junction end may stem from a read error. The J gene is TRBJ2-3, the V gene TRBV24-1; D not resolved. Germline CDR1 is KGHDR and CDR2 is SFDVKD. This CDR3 is 13 amino acids long. The CDR3 spells CATSEVNTDAQYF. The CDR3 DNA sequence: TGTGCCACCAGTGAAGTCAACACAGATGCGCAGTATTTT.

The gene calls are TRBV3-1 and TRBJ2-3; 9 bases fit TRBD2. The junction had 3 bases not matched to a gene; V was cut back by 0 bases and J by 2 bases. The CDR3 is made up of 16 amino acids. The V gene's germline CDR1 is LGHDT and CDR2 YNNKEL (reference sequence). Here the CDR3 DNA reads TGTGCCAGCAGCCAAGATCCTAGCGGGGACACAGATACGCAGTATTTT. Translation: CASSQDPSGDTDTQYF.

Concerning this clonotype: Germline is not matched at one junction end, which may reflect a read error. The gene calls are TRBV6-5 and TRBJ1-2, with 8 bases fitting TRBD1. This CDR3 has 14 amino acids. The germline gives CDR1 MNHEY, CDR2 SVGAGI. The CDR3 loop is CASSHSGTGGGYTF. The CDR3 region has the DNA TGTGCCAGCAGTCACTCCGGGACAGGCGGTGGCTACACCTTC.

The genes are TRBV9 and TRBJ1-6; D is possibly TRBD1 (6 bases). The V gene's germline CDR1 is SGDLS and CDR2 YYNGEE. The CDR3 contains 15 residues. Trimming stripped 0 bases from V and 6 bases from J, with 10 bases between. CDR3 nucleotide sequence: TGTGCCAGCAGCGTAGCTGTACAGGGTAATTCACCCCTCCACTTT. Amino acid sequence: CASSVAVQGNSPLHF.

About this clonotype: A much larger clone lies one base from this, so it may be a read error. In this CDR3 the conserved last residue, phenylalanine or tryptophan, is missing, so a read error is likely. The chain links TRBV6-5 to TRBJ2-2; D not resolved. CDR1 and CDR2 (germline): MNHEY, SVGAGI. The CDR3 runs 12 residues. The CDR3, as DNA: TGTGCCAGCAGCGAGAACCCCGGGGAGCTGTTTTTG. It codes for CASSENPGELFL.

The chain has TRBV11-3 and TRBJ2-7; TRBD2 matches at 7 bases. Germline CDR1 reads SGHNT; CDR2 reads YENEEA. V shed 5 bases and J 4 bases; nucleotides not matched to a gene: 8. The CDR3 loop spans 14 amino acids. CDR3 coding DNA: TGTGCCAGCAGCACTAGCGAGGGGCCTTACGAGCAGTACTTC. Encoded protein: CASSTSEGPYEQYF.

Note on this clonotype: The conserved closing phenylalanine or tryptophan is absent in this CDR3, likely reflecting a read error. This chain uses TRBV5-6 with TRBJ1-2; D call uncertain. V shed 7 bases and J shed 3 bases, with 13 bases lying between them. Germline V gene data show CDR1 as SGHDT and CDR2 as YYEEEE. The CDR3 totals 13 residues. The CDR3 loop is CASGWNGDYGYTS. In DNA form, the CDR3 reads TGTGCCAGCGGCTGGAACGGGGACTATGGCTACACCTCC.

The rearrangement uses TRBV6-6 and TRBJ1-1, with 12 bases that match TRBD1. The junction had 8 bases not matched to a gene; V was cut back by 3 bases and J by 6 bases. Per germline, CDR1 MNHNY and CDR2 SVGAGI (reference sequence). This CDR3 has 16 amino acids. The DNA for the CDR3 is TGTGCCAGCAGTTATAAGCCGGGACAGGGGGCGCCTGAAGCTTTCTTT. Residues: CASSYKPGQGAPEAFF.

In this sample, this clonotype turned up many times. This sequence joins TRBV12-3 or TRBV12-4 and TRBJ1-5, with 7 positions matching TRBD1. This CDR3 has 14 amino acids. Trimming cost V 7 bases and J 5 bases; bases outside gene matches: 8. Written as DNA, the CDR3 is TGTGCCAGCAACGAACAGGGGCCCTATCAGCCCCAGCATTTT. It is translated as CASNEQGPYQPQHF.

This clonotype was recorded many times. The chain joins TRBV4-1 to TRBJ1-2, with a tentative D call TRBD1 (5 bases). The CDR3 runs 15 residues. Per the germline V gene, CDR1 is MGHRA and CDR2 is YSYEKL. Deletions cut 0 bases from V and 4 bases from J, with 12 bases between. The CDR3: CASSQERSGFYGYTF. In DNA, the CDR3 is TGCGCCAGCAGCCAAGAGCGGTCAGGGTTCTATGGCTACACCTTC.

The table lists this clonotype with many counts. A single base separates this from a much larger clone, so it may be a read error. The rearrangement joins TRBV9 to TRBJ1-2, with 11 bases that match TRBD1. Germline CDR1 reads SGDLS; CDR2 reads YYNGEE. CDR3 size: 15 residues. CDR3 in DNA: TGTGCCAGCAGCGCGGGACAGGGGGATAACTATGGCTGCACCTTC. The encoded protein is CASSAGQGDNYGCTF.

This clonotype has more than one count but fewer than ten. A junction boundary mismatches the germline segment, possibly from a read error. The chain has TRBV5-1 and TRBJ1-1; a possible D gene is TRBD1 (6 bases). The CDR3 length is 14 residues. CDR1 is SGHRS, CDR2 YFSETQ, per germline. CDR3 coding DNA: TGCGCCAGCAGGTTGGACAGCCTGAACACTGAAGCTTTCTTT. Protein: CASRLDSLNTEAFF. The variable domain in full, with the rest retrieved from reference TRBV5-1 and TRBJ1-1, is KAGVTQTPRYLIKTRGQQVTLSCSPISGHRSVSWYQQTPGQGLQFLFEYFSETQRNKGNFPGRFSGRQFSNSRSEMNVSTLELGDSALYLCASRLDSLNTEAFFGQGTRLTVV.

This clonotype was picked up many times. V is TRBV5-5 and J is TRBJ2-7, with 12 bases aligning to TRBD1. Germline trimming cut 3 bases from V and 9 bases from J; bases unmatched to any gene: 4. Germline loops: CDR1 SGHKS, CDR2 YYEKEE (reference sequence). The CDR3 extends over 13 amino acids. The CDR3 here is CASSYGTGGPQYF. CDR3 in DNA: TGTGCCAGCAGCTACGGGACAGGGGGCCCGCAGTACTTC. Combining the CDR3 with reference TRBV5-5 and TRBJ2-7 gives the whole variable domain DAGVTQSPTHLIKTRGQQVTLRCSPISGHKSVSWYQQVLGQGPQFIFQYYEKEERGRGNFPDRFSARQFPNYSSELNVNALLLGDSALYLCASSYGTGGPQYFGPGTRLTVT.

V usage is TRBV20-1 and J usage is TRBJ2-5; D gene unclear. Per the germline V gene, CDR1 is DFQATT and CDR2 is SNEGSKA (reference sequence). V was pared by 7 bases and J by 4 bases, with 10 bases between. This CDR3 has 11 amino acids. The CDR3 here is CSVPWRETQYF. In DNA form, the CDR3 reads TGCAGTGTGCCGTGGCGAGAGACCCAGTACTTC.

Concerning this clonotype: A much larger clone lies a single base off, so this may be a read error. The CDR3 does not end in the conserved phenylalanine or tryptophan, so this is likely a read error. The chain is built from TRBV11-2 and TRBJ2-5, with D maybe TRBD1 (6 bases). V gave up 1 base and J gave up 0 bases, with 6 bases separating them. Germline assignment: CDR1 SGHAT and CDR2 FQNNGV. The CDR3 has 14 amino acids. CDR3 sequence reads: CASSLGTDQETQYL. CDR3 nucleotides: TGTGCCAGCAGCTTAGGGACAGACCAAGAGACCCAGTACCTC.

This clonotype has a count of ten or more. The chain employs TRBV28 and TRBJ1-6, with 8 nucleotides matching TRBD1. Germline V CDR1 and CDR2: MDHEN, SYDVKM. With 6 bases clipped from V and 6 bases from J, the junction kept 4 bases outside the gene matches. The CDR3 totals 14 residues. The CDR3 DNA sequence: TGTGCCAGCAGAATCGACAGGGGTAATTCACCCCTCCACTTT. Translation gives CASRIDRGNSPLHF.

This clonotype was detected ten times or more. This chain joins TRBV28 and TRBJ2-7, with D unclear. The germline gives CDR1 MDHEN, CDR2 SYDVKM. This CDR3 is built from 15 residues. Trimming left V 2 bases short and J 9 bases short, with 20 bases between. DNA of the CDR3: TGTGCCAGCAGTTTAAGGGTCAGGCAGATCCCCAGGCAGTACTTC. Protein product: CASSLRVRQIPRQYF.

This clonotype was recorded at least ten times. The V and J genes are TRBV28 and TRBJ2-5; D ambiguous. V was cut by 5 bases and J by 1 base, with 14 bases left in between. The germline V gene encodes CDR1 MDHEN and CDR2 SYDVKM. The CDR3 covers 15 residues. The CDR3 loop is CASSALGSTQETQYF. CDR3 nucleotide sequence: TGTGCCAGCAGTGCACTGGGCAGCACCCAAGAGACCCAGTACTTC.

A word on this clonotype: Germline is not matched at one junction end, which may reflect a read error. The chain joins TRBV7-2 to TRBJ1-4; 8 bases map to TRBD1. Germline V gene data show CDR1 as SGHTA and CDR2 as FQGNSA. The CDR3 spans 14 residues. The CDR3 reads CASRLDRGSEKLFF. The CDR3 bases are TGTGCCAGCAGATTAGACAGGGGTAGTGAAAAACTGTTTTTT.

The chain couples TRBV3-1 to TRBJ2-1; 7 bases map to TRBD1. From germline, CDR1 is LGHDT and CDR2 YNNKEL (reference sequence). The CDR3 is 14 amino acids. V lost 4 bases and J lost 4; bases outside the gene matches: 4. The CDR3 nucleotides read TGTGCCAGCAGCCCCACGGGACAGTACAATGAGCAGTTCTTC. Translating it yields CASSPTGQYNEQFF.

This clonotype has a count of ten or more. This chain joins TRBV5-1 and TRBJ2-7, with D uncertain. CDR1 and CDR2 (germline): SGHRS, YFSETQ. With 0 bases removed from V and 2 bases from J, the gap between germline ends came to 9 bases. This CDR3 region has 14 residues. The CDR3 here is CASSLELETYEQYF. The CDR3 DNA follows: TGCGCCAGCAGCTTGGAGTTAGAAACCTACGAGCAGTACTTC.

Regarding this clonotype: Relative to the germline gene, one junction end is altered; a read error may explain this. The V gene is TRBV5-5, the J gene TRBJ2-2, with D maybe TRBD2 (6 bases). Germline V gene lookup returns CDR1 SGHKS and CDR2 YYEKEE (reference sequence). This CDR3 is 17 amino acids long. CDR3 sequence (DNA): TGTGCCAGCAGCCCACCTCCGAGAAGGGACCACACCGGGGGGCTGTTTTTT. Translating it yields CASSPPPRRDHTGGLFF.

This clonotype was detected many times. V usage is TRBV20-1 and J usage is TRBJ1-5; TRBD1 is a possible D gene (5 bases). Germline lookup yields CDR1 DFQATT and CDR2 SNEGSKA (reference sequence). The CDR3 contains 15 residues. V was pared by 1 base and J by 10 bases, with 20 bases between. The DNA of the CDR3 is TGCAGTGCTAGAGGAAGGGGAGCTAGCGGTCGTCCCCAGCATTTT. Translating it yields CSARGRGASGRPQHF.